A single sample is the source of the 13 T cell receptor beta chains below, sequenced in a study of T cells after yellow fever vaccination. MiXCR was run by TCRdb on the 5' RACE reads, yielding one entry per CDR3 protein. The sample shows about 63,000 distinct CDR3 sequences, about 7% of them seen only once. This sample comprised CD8+ T cells sorted from PBMCs, obtained 15 days after the yellow fever booster vaccination. The source is a man aged 25 to 40 who received the YFV17D yellow fever vaccine.

This clonotype was seen many times. V is TRBV6-5 and J is TRBJ2-1, with TRBD2 as a possible D gene (5 bases). V lost 1 base and J lost 8, with 9 bases in between. The CDR3 totals 13 residues. Germline CDR1 reads MNHEY; CDR2 reads SVGAGI. In nucleotides, the CDR3 is TGTGCCAGCAGTTACTTTGGGAGCGATGAGCAGTTCTTC. Its protein product is CASSYFGSDEQFF.

There are many counts of this clonotype. The chain employs TRBV12-3 or TRBV12-4 and TRBJ2-3; D may be TRBD2 (5 bases). Trimming cost V 5 bases and J 5 bases, with 8 bases left between them. This CDR3 is 12 amino acids long. The CDR3: CASSPREDTQYF. The CDR3 region has the DNA TGTGCCAGCAGTCCTCGGGAAGATACGCAGTATTTT.

There are many counts of this clonotype. The rearrangement uses TRBV4-1 and TRBJ2-1, with D possibly matching TRBD1 (5 bases). The germline gives CDR1 MGHRA, CDR2 YSYEKL. Trimming removed 0 bases at V and 3 bases at J, with 12 bases between. The CDR3 covers 16 residues. CDR3 residues: CASSQEWGPLYNEQFF. CDR3 nucleotide sequence: TGCGCCAGCAGCCAAGAGTGGGGCCCCCTCTACAATGAGCAGTTCTTC.

Comments on this clonotype: A much larger clonotype is one base distant, so this may be a read error. The V and J genes are TRBV29-1 and TRBJ1-5; D possibly corresponds to TRBD1 (5 bases). This CDR3 is 14 amino acids long. The germline CDR1 and CDR2 sequences are SQVTM and ANQGSEA. The CDR3 spells CSVEVGVGKQPQHF. The CDR3 coding sequence is TGCAGCGTTGAAGTGGGGGTTGGCAAGCAGCCCCAGCATTTT.

By proportion, this clonotype is medium-sized. J is TRBJ2-1 and V is TRBV28; TRBD1 agrees at 10 bases. Germline CDR1 reads MDHEN; CDR2 reads SYDVKM. CDR3 size: 17 residues. The V and J ends lost 6 bases and 8 bases, in that order; junction bases with no gene match: 16. CDR3 sequence reads: CASSSPGTGDDFYEQFF. The CDR3 bases are TGTGCCAGCAGCTCCCCTGGGACAGGGGACGATTTTTATGAGCAGTTCTTC.

This clonotype was detected many times. The chain uses TRBV4-3 and TRBJ2-2; no clear D gene. This CDR3 comprises 15 residues. The germline gives CDR1 LGHNA, CDR2 YSLEER. The V end lost 0 bases, the J end lost 5 bases, and 10 bases lay between the germline ends. CDR3 in DNA: TGCGCCAGCAGCCAAGAGCAACTCATAACCGGGGAGCTGTTTTTT. Protein: CASSQEQLITGELFF.

This clonotype showed up many times. The rearrangement uses TRBV4-3 and TRBJ2-1; 8 nucleotides agree with TRBD2. Losses at the gene ends were 1 base for V and 5 bases for J; bases not matched to a gene: 4. The CDR3 extends over 15 amino acids. The V gene's germline CDR1 is LGHNA and CDR2 YSLEER. The CDR3 spells CASSQGTSQDNEQFF. CDR3 DNA sequence: TGCGCCAGCAGCCAAGGGACTAGCCAAGACAATGAGCAGTTCTTC.

In its sample, this clonotype was seen many times. J is TRBJ2-1 and V is TRBV13, with D possibly matching TRBD2 (6 bases). Germline V gene sequence: CDR1 PRHDT, CDR2 FYEKMQ (reference sequence). This CDR3 contains 15 residues. Trimming took off 4 bases at V and 2 bases at J, with 12 bases between the two ends. The CDR3 spells CASSSLAVAYNEQFF. As DNA, the CDR3 is TGTGCCAGCAGCTCTTTAGCGGTTGCCTACAATGAGCAGTTCTTC.

This clonotype was seen ten or more times. The chain recombines TRBV7-2 with TRBJ2-7; a possible D gene is TRBD1 (6 bases). Trimming left V 3 bases short and J 2 bases short, with 11 bases between. CDR1 is SGHTA, CDR2 FQGNSA, per germline. CDR3 size: 14 residues. The CDR3 DNA reads TGTGCCAGCAGCTTTGGGACACAACCCTACGAGCAGTACTTC. Encoded protein: CASSFGTQPYEQYF.

In this sample, this clonotype turned up many times. The chain links TRBV7-2 to TRBJ2-1, with D uncertain. The V end lost 8 bases, the J end lost 2 bases, and 19 bases lay between the germline ends. Germline values: CDR1 SGHTA, CDR2 FQGNSA. This CDR3 comprises 16 residues. CDR3 in amino acids: CASGYSSISTYNEQFF. In DNA, the CDR3 is TGTGCCAGCGGCTACTCCTCAATTTCTACCTACAATGAGCAGTTCTTC.

The rearrangement links TRBV5-4 to TRBJ2-1; TRBD2 matches at 7 bases. Germline-derived CDR1 and CDR2 are SGHNT and YYREEE (reference sequence). The CDR3 contains 16 residues. V lost 4 bases and J lost 6; bases outside the gene matches: 13. CDR3 amino acids: CASSPAPLAGLNEQFF. CDR3 coding DNA: TGTGCCAGCAGCCCGGCCCCATTAGCGGGCCTCAATGAGCAGTTCTTC.

V usage is TRBV12-3 or TRBV12-4 and J usage is TRBJ2-1, with D possibly being TRBD2 (6 bases). The germline V and J ends were trimmed by 3 bases and 9 bases, with 15 bases remaining between them. The CDR3 extends over 14 amino acids. CDR3: CASSFLEGSGEQFF. The CDR3 bases are TGTGCCAGCAGTTTTCTGGAGGGGTCAGGTGAGCAGTTCTTC.

The chain carries TRBV7-8 and TRBJ2-3; a weak D match, TRBD2 (5 bases). The CDR3 is 15 amino acids. V lost 5 bases, J lost 1 base, and 13 bases lay in between. Germline V CDR1 and CDR2: SGHVS, FQNEAQ. As DNA, the CDR3 is TGTGCCAGCAGCCCGAGGGTATGGGGCACAGATACGCAGTATTTT. Translated, it gives CASSPRVWGTDTQYF.